These 8 T cell receptor beta chains were all obtained from the same sample, sequenced in a study of T cells after yellow fever vaccination. TCRdb reprocessed the 5' RACE reads with MiXCR, giving one entry per CDR3 protein. The data show 200,000 to 300,000 distinct CDR3 sequences, 3.6% seen once. Sequenced material: PBMCs, taken 15 days after the yellow fever booster vaccination. Receptor source: a man aged 18 to 30 who received the YFV17D yellow fever vaccine.

This clonotype was detected ten times or more. The chain recombines TRBV7-2 with TRBJ2-1, with D possibly being TRBD2 (5 bases). The germline gives CDR1 SGHTA, CDR2 FQGNSA. The CDR3 has 15 amino acids. V lost 3 bases to trimming and J lost 8 bases, with 17 bases between them. CDR3 loop: CASSFHGGFSDEQFF. CDR3 bases: TGTGCCAGCAGCTTCCACGGAGGCTTCTCCGATGAGCAGTTCTTC.

This clonotype has ten or more counts. V is TRBV6-6 and J is TRBJ2-7, with TRBD1 matching over 9 bases. V trimming: 8 bases; J trimming: 6 bases; junction bases outside the gene matches: 2. CDR3 length: 11 residues. Germline V gives CDR1 MNHNY, CDR2 SVGAGI (reference sequence). DNA of the CDR3: TGTGCCAGCGCGACAGGGGGCGAGCAGTACTTC. Protein: CASATGGEQYF.

Concerning this clonotype: A read error may explain this, as a much larger clone is one base away. This chain joins TRBV7-2 and TRBJ2-3, with 8 positions matching TRBD2. CDR3 length equals 15 residues. Germline CDR1 and CDR2: SGHTA and FQGNSA. The trim removed 5 bases at V and 2 bases at J, leaving 6 bases unmatched. Here the CDR3 reads CASSHNSGNTDTQYF. For the CDR3, the DNA is TGTGCCAGCAGCCATAATAGCGGGAACACAGATACGCAGTATTTT.

The sample holds many counts of this clonotype. In DNA, the CDR3 is TGCAGCGGAAAATCCGGACAGGGCGATGGCTACACCTTC. Translation: CSGKSGQGDGYTF. V gene TRBV29-1 combines with J gene TRBJ1-2, with 8 bases matching TRBD1. Per the germline V gene, CDR1 is SQVTM and CDR2 is ANQGSEA. Trimming cost V 7 bases and J 6 bases; bases outside gene matches: 10. The CDR3 totals 13 residues.

This clonotype showed up many times. This chain connects TRBV5-1 to TRBJ1-1, with 7 bases that match TRBD1. Germline CDR1 is SGHRS and CDR2 is YFSETQ. V lost 0 bases to trimming and J lost 0 bases; unmatched junction nucleotides: 8. CDR3 length: 17 amino acids. The CDR3 loop reads CASSLEEGAPMNTEAFF. CDR3 nucleotides: TGCGCCAGCAGCTTGGAAGAGGGGGCCCCTATGAACACTGAAGCTTTCTTT.

This clonotype was recorded many times. The V gene is TRBV5-5, the J gene TRBJ2-2; TRBD2 aligns across 12 bases. V shed 2 bases and J 1 base; nucleotides not matched to a gene: 0. The CDR3 sequence is 16 residues long. Germline V gene lookup returns CDR1 SGHKS and CDR2 YYEKEE (reference sequence). The CDR3 spells CASSLLAGGNTGELFF. The CDR3 DNA follows: TGTGCCAGCAGCTTACTAGCGGGGGGGAACACCGGGGAGCTGTTTTTT.

This clonotype was counted ten times or more. This chain links TRBV7-9 with TRBJ2-3; D is ambiguous. Germline CDR1 is SEHNR and CDR2 is FQNEAQ (reference sequence). This CDR3 spans 13 amino acids. V was pared by 1 base and J by 6 bases, with 8 bases between. The CDR3 DNA reads TGTGCCAGCAGCTTAGGAGCCCCGGATACGCAGTATTTT. Its protein is CASSLGAPDTQYF.

This clonotype appeared many times. The rearrangement joins TRBV2 to TRBJ2-7, with TRBD1 as a possible D gene (6 bases). The ends were cut back, 6 bases at V and 2 bases at J, with 17 bases in the middle. This CDR3 has 15 amino acids. The germline V gene has CDR1 SNHLY and CDR2 FYNNEI. CDR3 bases: TGTGCCAGCAGACCCCCTCGGGACACGCCCTACGAGCAGTACTTC. Its protein is CASRPPRDTPYEQYF.